The sequence of this T cell receptor (beta chain) was determined in a study of T cell repertoires in cytomegalovirus infection. This clonotype occurred a few times. V lost 5 bases, J lost 0 bases, and 10 bases lay in between. There are 14 residues in the CDR3. Germline V gene data show CDR1 as SGHAT and CDR2 as FQNNGV. MiXCR, applied by TCRdb to the reads, yields one record per CDR3 protein. The sample records under 300,000 distinct CDR3 sequences, 10% to 15% being singletons. This TCR came from a human donor in good health (CMV status not recorded). Some clones in this sample may be carry-over from other donors' samples. Material for sequencing was PBMCs. This chain connects TRBV11-2 to TRBJ2-5, with D unresolved. The DNA of the CDR3 is TGTGCCAGCAGCCACGGACGGAACCAAGAGACCCAGTACTTC. Translated, it gives CASSHGRNQETQYF.